The clone carrying this TCR beta chain appeared a few times. Its antigen is currently unknown. The source of the sample is a study of cytomegalovirus exposure and HLA in healthy donors. The study, taken as a whole, reports: In a later analysis, HLA-associated beta chains showed higher expansion and lower generation probabilities than comparable chains. Apart from CMV serostatus, no immune exposure information was available.

The V end lost 3 bases, the J end lost 2 bases, and 8 bases lay between the germline ends. Germline assignment: CDR1 MNHEY and CDR2 SMNVEV (reference sequence). This CDR3 contains 14 residues. PCR primers comprised 60 Vbeta and 13 Jbeta primers. Assay used: immunoSEQ multiplex PCR; TCRdb lists only in-frame clones, some missing. The sample records roughly 180,000 clones, roughly 80% being singletons. The V call is TRBV27, the J call TRBJ1-5, with D maybe TRBD1 (6 bases). This TCR came from a middle-aged woman in good health and CMV-seropositive. Input material: PBMCs. CDR3 DNA: TGTGCCAGCAGTTTCCGGACAGGCAATCAGCCCCAGCATTTT. Translated, it gives CASSFRTGNQPQHF.